This is a list of T cell receptor beta chains from one sample in a study of cytotoxic CD8 clonotypes in ibrutinib-treated CLL. Profiling relied on immunoSEQ multiplex PCR, and the TCRdb table lists in-frame clones only, not all of them. The sample consists of over 150,000 clones, approximately 77% of them appearing once. The material sequenced was PBMCs, taken after 12 months of ibrutinib treatment. The source is a human donor with chronic lymphocytic leukemia. Each CDR3 is given with its conserved first and last residue. A D gene is named only where the DNA matches it firmly. The size of a clone is reported for some rows only, either as once, few or many, or as a class for expanded clones.

d_call,clone_size,j_call,v_call,cdr3_aa,cdr3_nt
-,-,TRBJ1-5,TRBV6-1,CASSESRAEPQHF,TGTGCCAGCAGTGAAAGTCGCGCAGAGCCCCAGCATTTT
TRBD1,once,TRBJ1-2,TRBV4-3,CASSPGTGLSANYGYTF,TGCGCCAGCAGCCCAGGGACAGGTCTTTCAGCTAACTATGGCTACACCTTC
-,-,TRBJ2-3,TRBV27,CASSPHSGKGTDTQYF,TGTGCCAGCAGTCCGCATAGCGGAAAGGGCACAGATACGCAGTATTTT
-,few,TRBJ2-7,TRBV27,CASSTGRYEQYF,TGTGCCAGTTCAACAGGACGCTACGAGCAGTACTTC
-,-,TRBJ1-1,TRBV5-4,CASSLFGSGATEAFF,TGTGCCAGCAGCTTGTTTGGGTCGGGGGCTACTGAAGCTTTCTTT
-,-,TRBJ2-7,TRBV27,CASSPGRISYEQYF,TGTGCCAGCAGTCCCGGACGGATCTCCTACGAGCAGTACTTC
TRBD1,-,TRBJ2-7,TRBV6-5,CASNLKGARYEQYF,TGTGCCAGCAACCTTAAGGGGGCACGGTACGAGCAGTACTTC
TRBD1,once,TRBJ2-5,TRBV11-2,CASSATGTGEETQYF,TGTGCCAGCAGCGCTACCGGGACAGGGGAAGAGACCCAGTACTTC
TRBD1,-,TRBJ1-5,TRBV2,CASSGQGPGSNQPQHF,TGTGCCAGCAGTGGACAGGGCCCTGGAAGCAATCAGCCCCAGCATTTT
-,-,TRBJ2-1,TRBV2,CASSDQGGADEQFF,TGTGCCAGCAGTGATCAAGGTGGTGCGGATGAGCAGTTCTTC
TRBD1,-,TRBJ2-1,TRBV5-1,CASSLGGQAHEQFF,TGCGCCAGCAGCTTGGGGGGACAGGCCCATGAGCAGTTCTTC
TRBD1,-,TRBJ2-5,TRBV28,CASQRGGRETQYF,TGTGCCAGCCAAAGAGGGGGCAGGGAGACCCAGTACTTC
-,-,TRBJ1-5,TRBV7-5,CVRSNRKSNQPQHF,TGTGTCAGAAGCAACAGGAAAAGTAATCAGCCCCAGCATTTT
-,medium-sized,TRBJ2-5,TRBV5-1,CASSFREVLGLRETQYF,TGCGCCAGCAGCTTTAGGGAGGTATTGGGCCTAAGAGAGACCCAGTACTTC
-,few,TRBJ2-3,TRBV6-5,CASSNSGGRDTQYF,TGTGCCAGCAGTAACAGTGGGGGGCGGGATACGCAGTATTTT
-,-,TRBJ1-5,TRBV10-3,CAISPRVAGKGNQPQHF,TGTGCCATCAGCCCGAGGGTGGCGGGGAAGGGCAATCAGCCCCAGCATTTT
TRBD2,-,TRBJ2-2,TRBV10-3,CAISGGLAANTGELFF,TGTGCCATCAGTGGGGGACTAGCGGCGAACACCGGGGAGCTGTTTTTT
-,-,TRBJ2-3,TRBV28,CASVSATSTDTQYF,TGTGCCAGCGTTAGCGCGACTAGCACAGATACGCAGTATTTT
-,-,TRBJ2-7,TRBV18,CASSPATRRSEQYF,TGTGCCAGCTCACCTGCTACTAGGCGGTCCGAGCAGTACTTC
TRBD1,few,TRBJ1-6,TRBV4-3,CASSQDSPFSGGGSPLHF,TGCGCCAGCAGCCAAGACTCGCCCTTTTCAGGGGGTGGTTCACCCCTCCACTTT
-,-,TRBJ1-1,TRBV7-9,CASSLTVLSIEAFF,TGTGCCAGCAGCTTGACAGTCCTGAGTATTGAAGCTTTCTTT
-,-,TRBJ1-2,TRBV5-4,CASSLIDRTANYGYTF,TGTGCCAGCAGCTTAATCGACAGGACGGCTAACTATGGCTACACCTTC
-,-,TRBJ2-5,TRBV18,CASSPQVRETQYF,TGTGCCAGCTCACCTCAAGTTAGAGAGACCCAGTACTTC
-,-,TRBJ1-4,TRBV28,CASSPHRVSNEKLFF,TGTGCCAGCAGTCCCCACAGGGTCAGTAATGAAAAACTGTTTTTT
-,-,TRBJ2-2,TRBV4-3,CASSQDSPGELFF,TGCGCCAGCAGCCAAGATTCGCCCGGGGAGCTGTTTTTT